The rows below give T cell receptor beta chains drawn from one sample of a study of blood T cell repertoires in COVID-19. Only in-frame clones appear in the TCRdb table, and some are missing; sequencing was by immunoSEQ multiplex PCR. Found here are about 160,000 clones, roughly four fifths of them singletons; the top ten hold 9.5% to 11%. Sequencing was performed on peripheral blood. The receptor source for this set is a man aged 55-75 years with active or convalescent COVID-19. CDR3s leave out the opening cysteine and the closing phenylalanine or tryptophan.

J: TRBJ1-2
V: TRBV7-2
CDR3: ASSLPQGTNGYT

J: TRBJ2-1
V: TRBV6-4
CDR3: ASSDNGLAYNEQF

J: TRBJ2-7
V: TRBV6-5
CDR3: ASSRSGTGAHEQY

J: TRBJ1-2
V: TRBV2
CDR3: ASSVGGKDGYT

J: TRBJ1-2
V: TRBV2
CDR3: ASSGFQVSYGYT

J: TRBJ2-7
V: TRBV3-1/TRBV3-2
CDR3: ASSRPTSGSHEQY

J: TRBJ1-1
V: TRBV7-9
CDR3: ASSSPQPGAEAF

J: TRBJ2-3
V: TRBV12-5
CDR3: ASGPGGIDTQY

J: TRBJ1-5
V: TRBV19
CDR3: ASSIEPTGVGQPQH

J: TRBJ1-6
V: TRBV6-5
CDR3: ASRSTGTHNSPLH

J: TRBJ2-7
V: TRBV15
CDR3: ATSPQGAPYEQY

J: TRBJ2-5
V: TRBV5-1
CDR3: ASSLQALAAQY

J: TRBJ1-1
V: TRBV6-2/TRBV6-3
CDR3: ASSSQQGRPNTEAF

J: TRBJ1-6
V: TRBV7-8
CDR3: ASSLGQVRSPLH

J: TRBJ1-5
V: TRBV7-9
CDR3: ASSLSSSGGFGQPQH

J: TRBJ1-5
V: TRBV28
CDR3: ASRRTGGGQPQH

J: TRBJ2-1
V: TRBV11-2
CDR3: ASSARLAGDNEQF

J: TRBJ1-5
V: TRBV21-1
CDR3: ASSKPDRGRNQPQH